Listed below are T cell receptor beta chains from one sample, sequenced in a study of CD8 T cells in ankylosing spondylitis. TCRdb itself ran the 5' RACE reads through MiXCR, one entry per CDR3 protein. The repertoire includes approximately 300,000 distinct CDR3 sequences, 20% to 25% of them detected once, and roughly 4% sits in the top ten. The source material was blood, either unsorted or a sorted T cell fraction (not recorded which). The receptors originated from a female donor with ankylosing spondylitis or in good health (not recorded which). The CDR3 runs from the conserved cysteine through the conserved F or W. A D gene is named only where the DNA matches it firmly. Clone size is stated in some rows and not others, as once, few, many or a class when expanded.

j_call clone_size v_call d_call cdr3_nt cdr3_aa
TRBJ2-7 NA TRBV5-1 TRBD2 TGCGCCAGCAGCCCTAGCGGGAGAAGCTCCTACGAGCAGTACTTC CASSPSGRSSYEQYF
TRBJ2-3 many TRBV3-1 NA TGTGCCAGCAGCCAAGCAGATACGCAGTATTTT CASSQADTQYF
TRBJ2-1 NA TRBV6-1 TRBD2 TGTGCCAGCAGCAGGTCTAGCGGGAGAGGAGGTGAGCAGTTCTTC CASSRSSGRGGEQFF
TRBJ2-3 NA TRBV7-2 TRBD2 TGTGCCAGCAGCTTAGGACCTCGGTTAGCGGGAGTATCTTCGCAGTATTTT CASSLGPRLAGVSSQYF
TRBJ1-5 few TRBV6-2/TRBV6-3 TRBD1 TGTGCCAGCAGGTCGGGACAGGGGAACCATCAGCCCCAGCATTTT CASRSGQGNHQPQHF
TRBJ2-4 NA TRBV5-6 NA TGTGCCAGCAGTTTAGTGCCGGCGGACATTCAGTACTTC CASSLVPADIQYF
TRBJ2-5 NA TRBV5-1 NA TGCGCCAGCAGCCCCCAGGGCAGACAAGAGACCCAGTACTTC CASSPQGRQETQYF
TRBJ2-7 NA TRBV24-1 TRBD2 TGTGCCACCAGTGATTTGCGGCTAGCGGGAGGGCCCCAGTACTTC CATSDLRLAGGPQYF
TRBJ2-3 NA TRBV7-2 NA TGTGCCAGCAGCTTAAGTACGGTTTTCACAGATACGCAGTATTTT CASSLSTVFTDTQYF
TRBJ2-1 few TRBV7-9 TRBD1 TGTGCCAGCAGCCCTAGGGGGACAGGCCCCCTCAATGAGCAGTTCTTC CASSPRGTGPLNEQFF
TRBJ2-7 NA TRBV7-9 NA TGTGCCAGCAGCTTAGGAGGGGGAGGGATCGAGCAGTACTTC CASSLGGGGIEQYF
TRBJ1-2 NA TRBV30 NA TGTGCCTGGAGTCTCCTCTACGATGCCTCTAACTATGGCTACACCTTC CAWSLLYDASNYGYTF
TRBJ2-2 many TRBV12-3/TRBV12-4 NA TGTGCCAGCAGTTTGGCGACTTCCTTCACCGGGGAGCTGTTTTTT CASSLATSFTGELFF
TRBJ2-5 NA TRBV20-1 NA TGCAGTGCTATAGCCGCAGAGACCCAGTACTTC CSAIAAETQYF
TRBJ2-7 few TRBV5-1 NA TGCGCCAGCAGCGGGAGCCCCGTAGGGTCCTACGAGCAGTACTTC CASSGSPVGSYEQYF
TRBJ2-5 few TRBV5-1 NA TGCGCCAGCAGCTCTTCCGGGACAGAGACCCAGTACTTC CASSSSGTETQYF
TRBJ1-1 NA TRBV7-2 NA TGTGCCAGCAGCTTAGTTTGGGAGAACACTGAAGCTTTCTTT CASSLVWENTEAFF
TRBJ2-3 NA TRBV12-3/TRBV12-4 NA TGTGCCAGCACCACACGACGAATTACAACTCGAGGCACAGATACGCAGTATTTT CASTTRRITTRGTDTQYF
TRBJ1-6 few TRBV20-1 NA TGCAGTGCGTCCTCAGGGGCGGGATCACCCCTCCACTTT CSASSGAGSPLHF
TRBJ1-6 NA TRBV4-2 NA TGTGCCAGCAGCCAAGAGGGGAGGATGAATTCACCCCTCCACTTT CASSQEGRMNSPLHF
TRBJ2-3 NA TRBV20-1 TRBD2 TGCAGTGCTCTGACTAGCGGAACGCGAGATACGCAGTATTTT CSALTSGTRDTQYF
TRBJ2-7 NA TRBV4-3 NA TGCGCCAGCAGCCAAGCTCGGGGTGGCGAGCAGTACTTC CASSQARGGEQYF